This T cell receptor (beta chain) emerged from a study of T cells after yellow fever vaccination. Findings and limits, study-wide: The booster response re-showed most primary clones: 96% CD4, more than 70% CD8.

V was cut by 4 bases and J by 4 bases, with 19 bases left in between. Germline V CDR1 and CDR2: SGHTA, FQGNSA. This CDR3 region has 17 residues. TCRdb processed the 5' RACE reads anew with MiXCR; each CDR3 protein has one entry. The sample has some 350,000 distinct CDR3 sequences, around 3.9% seen once. This clonotype came up many times. Its antigen is still unknown. The clonotype was recovered from a man younger than 35 who received the YFV17D yellow fever vaccine. Sample: PBMCs, taken 5 days after the yellow fever booster vaccination. V is TRBV7-2 and J is TRBJ2-2, with D perhaps matching TRBD2 (5 bases). The CDR3: CASSSLLDGLITGELFF. The CDR3 region has the DNA TGTGCCAGCAGCTCCCTACTGGACGGACTTATCACCGGGGAGCTGTTTTTT.